Following are 15 T cell receptor beta chains from one sample sequenced in a study of T cell repertoires in cytomegalovirus infection. In TCRdb, the reads were re-called with MiXCR into one record per CDR3 protein. The sample carries 700,000 to 900,000 distinct CDR3 sequences, 25% to 35% recorded once. These receptors have no known antigen. The source material was cultured CD8+ T cells from PBMCs, sampled from culture after CMV antigen stimulation. The receptors were sampled from a human donor in good health (CMV status not recorded). Some clones in this sample may be carry-over from other donors' samples.

The chain recombines TRBV28 with TRBJ2-2; D remains unclear. Germline CDR1 and CDR2: MDHEN and SYDVKM. The CDR3 has 14 residues. V lost 8 bases, J lost 3 bases, and 13 bases lay in between. The CDR3 DNA reads TGTGCCAGCGCGAAGTCAGGATACACCGGGGAGCTGTTTTTT. Amino acid sequence: CASAKSGYTGELFF.

This chain connects TRBV9 to TRBJ2-5, with TRBD1 matching 8 bases. J lost 1 base, V lost 0 bases, and 2 bases had no gene match. Germline values: CDR1 SGDLS, CDR2 YYNGEE. This CDR3 spans 15 amino acids. The CDR3 bases are TGTGCCAGCAGCGTAGGGACAGGGAGCCAAGAGACCCAGTACTTC. Its protein is CASSVGTGSQETQYF.

This clonotype showed up just a few times. This rearrangement joins TRBV12-3 or TRBV12-4 to TRBJ2-3, with no clear D. The CDR3 totals 13 residues. The V gene lost 7 bases and the J gene lost 0 bases, with 8 bases spanning the gap. The CDR3 coding sequence is TGTGCCAGCACCCCAGCTAGCACAGATACGCAGTATTTT. Encoded protein: CASTPASTDTQYF.

CDR3 region: CASRSFRGATGELFF. CDR3 DNA sequence: TGTGCCAGCAGATCATTTCGGGGGGCTACCGGGGAGCTGTTTTTT. The chain carries TRBV7-4 and TRBJ2-2, with a weak D call TRBD2 (7 bases). Germline V lookup: CDR1 SGHVT, CDR2 SQSDAQ. The CDR3 runs 15 residues. The germline V and J ends were trimmed by 6 bases and 5 bases, with 16 bases remaining between them. Together with reference TRBV7-4 and TRBJ2-2, the CDR3 gives the full variable domain: GAGVSQSPRYKVAKRGRDVALRCDSISGHVTLYWYRQTLGQGSEVLTYSQSDAQRDKSGRPSGRFSAERPERSVSTLKIQRTEQGDSAVYLCASRSFRGATGELFFGEGSRLTVL.

The chain joins TRBV3-1 to TRBJ2-6, with D possibly matching TRBD2 (6 bases). V was clipped by 4 bases and J by 4 bases, with 14 bases between them. Germline values: CDR1 LGHDT, CDR2 YNNKEL (reference sequence). The CDR3 spans 16 residues. The CDR3 reads CASSPPPGGGANVLTF. The CDR3 DNA is TGTGCCAGCAGCCCCCCCCCCGGGGGAGGGGCCAACGTCCTGACTTTC. Looking up the rest from reference TRBV3-1 and TRBJ2-6 gives the full variable domain: DTAVSQTPKYLVTQMGNDKSIKCEQNLGHDTMYWYKQDSKKFLKIMFSYNNKELIINETVPNRFSPKSPDKAHLNLHINSLELGDSAVYFCASSPPPGGGANVLTFGAGSRLTVL.

This chain links TRBV6-5 with TRBJ2-7, with D unclear. CDR1 and CDR2 from the germline V gene are MNHEY and SVGAGI. Trimming removed 0 bases from V and 2 bases from J, with 11 bases in between. CDR3 size: 15 residues. The chain's CDR3 is CASSYSYGNPYEQYF. CDR3 sequence (DNA): TGTGCCAGCAGTTACTCGTACGGAAACCCCTACGAGCAGTACTTC.

The chain combines TRBV14 with TRBJ2-1, with TRBD2 as a possible D gene (5 bases). V lost 3 bases, J lost 2 bases, and 11 bases lay in between. Looked up from germline, CDR1 is SGHDN and CDR2 is FVKESK. CDR3 size: 15 residues. The CDR3 nucleotides read TGTGCCAGCAGCCACGGGGAATCAACCTACAATGAGCAGTTCTTC. Amino acids: CASSHGESTYNEQFF.

The rearrangement uses TRBV6-5 and TRBJ1-5; TRBD1 matches 8 bases. The germline CDR1 and CDR2 sequences are MNHEY and SVGAGI. This CDR3 is 13 amino acids long. With V trimmed by 6 bases and J by 9 bases, 7 bases remained unmatched. Here the CDR3 reads CASSSGGNWPQHF. The CDR3 coding sequence is TGTGCCAGCAGCTCAGGGGGCAATTGGCCCCAGCATTTT.

This chain connects TRBV27 to TRBJ1-1; no definite D call. Germline CDR1 and CDR2: MNHEY and SMNVEV (reference sequence). Trimming stripped 0 bases from V and 8 bases from J, with 13 bases between. CDR3 size: 14 residues. CDR3 DNA: TGTGCCAGCAGTTTATCAAGTCCAAGGGTGGAAGCTTTCTTT. Amino acid sequence: CASSLSSPRVEAFF.

There are a few counts of this clonotype. The genes are TRBV6-2 or TRBV6-3 and TRBJ2-7; tentative D call: TRBD2 (6 bases). Germline CDR1 reads MNHEY; CDR2 reads SVGEGT. Trimming took 7 bases from V and 0 from J, leaving 16 bases between them. CDR3 length: 15 residues. The CDR3 region has the DNA TGTGCCAGCATCCTCGGCGCGGGAAGCTCCTACGAGCAGTACGTC. This translates into CASILGAGSSYEQYV.

The chain combines TRBV27 with TRBJ2-5; TRBD2 agrees at 12 bases. From germline, CDR1 is MNHEY and CDR2 SMNVEV (reference sequence). The ends lost 5 bases at V and 5 bases at J; junction bases unmatched: 6. CDR3 length equals 15 residues. CDR3 residues: CASSPLAGGDETQYF. In nucleotides, the CDR3 is TGTGCCAGCAGTCCCCTAGCGGGGGGGGATGAGACCCAGTACTTC.

The rearrangement uses TRBV6-6 and TRBJ2-5; possibly TRBD1 or TRBD2 for D (5 bases each). Germline V gene sequence: CDR1 MNHNY, CDR2 SVGAGI (reference sequence). The CDR3 spans 13 residues. The ends were cut back, 2 bases at V and 4 bases at J, with 8 bases in the middle. The CDR3: CASSYPGGETQYF. The CDR3 DNA reads as TGTGCCAGCAGTTACCCTGGGGGAGAGACCCAGTACTTC.

This rearrangement joins TRBV11-2 to TRBJ2-7; TRBD2 matches 13 bases. V dropped 5 bases and J dropped 0; count of bases not matched to a gene: 7. This CDR3 has 17 residues. In germline, CDR1 is SGHAT, CDR2 FQNNGV. The CDR3 DNA reads TGTGCCAGCAGCATTTGGACTAGCGGGGGAACCTCCTACGAGCAGTACTTC. Residues: CASSIWTSGGTSYEQYF.

In this sample, this clonotype turned up a few times. This chain links TRBV19 with TRBJ2-1; D unclear. The CDR3 totals 12 residues. Trimming pared 3 bases from V and 8 bases from J, leaving 8 bases between. Germline CDR1 is LNHDA and CDR2 is SQIVND (reference sequence). CDR3 bases: TGTGCCAGTAGTATCGGACCTCATGAGCAGTTCTTC. Translating it yields CASSIGPHEQFF. Supplemented by reference TRBV19 and TRBJ2-1, the full variable domain reads DGGITQSPKYLFRKEGQNVTLSCEQNLNHDAMYWYRQDPGQGLRLIYYSQIVNDFQKGDIAEGYSVSREKKESFPLTVTSAQKNPTAFYLCASSIGPHEQFFGPGTRLTVL.

This clonotype was detected a few times. The J gene is TRBJ1-2, the V gene TRBV12-3 or TRBV12-4, with 8 nucleotides matching TRBD1. With 6 bases clipped from V and 8 bases from J, the junction kept 5 bases outside the gene matches. This CDR3 has 12 amino acids. DNA for the CDR3: TGTGCCAGCAGGGGACAGGTAGACGGCTACACCTTC. Translation gives CASRGQVDGYTF.